Sequencing of this TCR beta chain was carried out in a study of shared clonotypes between healthy human individuals. As for the study in general: There were three CD4 naive, three CD4 memory, two CD8 naive and one CD8 memory plates per donor.

This CDR3 has 14 residues. Germline V gene data show CDR1 as SGHRS and CDR2 as YFSETQ. Trimming removed 1 base from V and 5 bases from J, with 9 bases in between. Healthy and HIV-negative, the adult donors had no recent acute infections or vaccinations. The donor cohort consisted entirely of Caucasian adults residing in Nashville, Tennessee. Using immunoSEQ multiplex PCR, the repertoire was profiled, and TCRdb retains in-frame clones only, with some absent. The sample lists about 600,000 clones, approximately 97% seen once, with 0.045% to 0.07% in the top ten. This clone was observed once. The rearrangement links TRBV5-1 to TRBJ1-4; TRBD1 is a possible D gene (6 bases). Sequencing used naive CD4+ T cells sorted from blood. The subset is: CD45RA+ positively selected. The clonotype was recovered from a woman in her twenties or thirties in good health. The CDR3 is CASSLSGENEKLFF. Here the CDR3 DNA reads TGCGCCAGCAGCTTGTCAGGGGAGAATGAAAAACTGTTTTTT.